This T cell receptor (beta chain) was sequenced in a study of neurological immune-mediated disorders. Study details: The roughly 34 multiple sclerosis patients comprised approximately 30 relapsing-remitting and 3 secondary progressive cases.

By 5'RACE with 10-nucleotide random UMIs, the cDNA was made. Every sequencing run generated in excess of 180 million TCR-beta sequences. These sequences covered 15-18 subjects. MiXCR, applied by TCRdb to the 5' RACE reads, yields one record per CDR3 protein. This table holds under 60,000 distinct CDR3 sequences, about 3.7% found once. This clonotype was recorded many times. Its target is unknown. The CDR3 has 15 residues. Per the germline V gene, CDR1 is DFQATT and CDR2 is SNEGSKA (reference sequence). After removal of 6 bases from V and 2 bases from J, the junction contained 9 bases not matched to a gene. Study results and limitations: The multiple sclerosis repertoire cluster had no clinical or MRI feature associated with it.

This rearrangement joins TRBV20-1 to TRBJ2-1, with 8 bases matching TRBD2. Sample: PBMCs. The clonotype was recovered from a middle-aged man with multiple sclerosis. The CDR3 here is CSAEISGVPYNEQFF. For the CDR3, the DNA is TGCAGTGCAGAAATTAGCGGGGTCCCCTACAATGAGCAGTTCTTC.